This T cell receptor beta chain was sequenced for a study of shared clonotypes between healthy human individuals. Donors, healthy HIV-negative adults, lacked recent acute infections or vaccinations. Per the germline V gene, CDR1 is KGHSH and CDR2 is LQKENI. The junction had 2 bases not matched to a gene; V was cut back by 3 bases and J by 2 bases. The CDR3 is 15 residues long. The table came from immunoSEQ multiplex PCR; TCRdb's copy has only in-frame clones and leaves some out. The repertoire has a few million clones, about 90% of them found once; the top ten carry 0.3% to 0.4%. About this clone: Its antigen remains unidentified. Other nucleotide sequences from this sample produce the same CDR3.

Study results and caveats: Clonotype sharing among donors was thought likely to change with sequencing depth.

The V call is TRBV18, the J call TRBJ2-2; 8 nucleotides match TRBD1. What was sequenced was naive CD4+ T cells from PBMCs. Subset meaning: CD45RA+ positively selected. The sequence derives from a man between 18 and 35 years old in good health. Some clones in this sample may be carry-over from other donors' samples. The CDR3 reads CASSPQGANTGELFF. The CDR3 DNA reads TGTGCCAGCTCACCCCAGGGGGCAAACACCGGGGAGCTGTTTTTT. The entire variable domain, with the rest obtained from reference TRBV18 and TRBJ2-2, is as follows: NAGVMQNPRHLVRRRGQEARLRCSPMKGHSHVYWYRQLPEEGLKFMVYLQKENIIDESGMPKERFSAEFPKEGPSILRIQQVVRGDSAAYFCASSPQGANTGELFFGEGSRLTVL.